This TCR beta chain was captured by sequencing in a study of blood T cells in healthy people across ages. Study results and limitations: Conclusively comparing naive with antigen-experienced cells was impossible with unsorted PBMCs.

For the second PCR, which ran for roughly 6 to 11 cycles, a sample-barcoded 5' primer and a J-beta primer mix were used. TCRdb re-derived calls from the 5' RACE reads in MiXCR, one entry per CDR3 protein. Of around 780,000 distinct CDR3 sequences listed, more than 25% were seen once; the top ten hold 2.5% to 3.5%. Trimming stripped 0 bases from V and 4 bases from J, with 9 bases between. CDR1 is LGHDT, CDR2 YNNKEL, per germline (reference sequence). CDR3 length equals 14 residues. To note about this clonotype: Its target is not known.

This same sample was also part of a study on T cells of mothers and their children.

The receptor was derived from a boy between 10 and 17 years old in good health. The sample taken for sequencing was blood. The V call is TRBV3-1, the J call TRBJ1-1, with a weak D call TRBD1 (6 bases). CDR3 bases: TGTGCCAGCAGCCAAGAGGGGGCTAGCACTGAAGCTTTCTTT. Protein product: CASSQEGASTEAFF.